These 32 T cell receptor beta chains originate from one sample sequenced in a study of cytomegalovirus exposure and HLA in healthy donors. The PCR had 60 Vbeta and 13 Jbeta primers. Repertoires were generated with immunoSEQ multiplex PCR, while TCRdb's copy carries only in-frame clones and drops some. The sample consists of 20,000 to 30,000 clones, 79% of them appearing once. Sequenced input: PBMCs. The receptor set was obtained from a male donor in good health and CMV-seronegative.

The chain combines TRBV7-9 with TRBJ1-1, with D unresolved. Germline lookup yields CDR1 SEHNR and CDR2 FQNEAQ (reference sequence). CDR3 length: 13 amino acids. V was shortened by 0 bases and J by 5 bases, with 7 bases between the two germline ends. The CDR3 protein is CASSLALLTEAFF. DNA for the CDR3: TGTGCCAGCAGCTTAGCTCTCCTGACTGAAGCTTTCTTT. Full variable domain (outside the CDR3, taken from reference TRBV7-9 and TRBJ1-1): DTGVSQNPRHKITKRGQNVTFRCDPISEHNRLYWYRQTLGQGPEFLTYFQNEAQLEKSRLLSDRFSAERPKGSFSTLEIQRTEQGDSAMYLCASSLALLTEAFFGQGTRLTVV.

The J gene is TRBJ1-6, the V gene TRBV6-5; D perhaps matches TRBD1 (6 bases). CDR1 and CDR2 (germline): MNHEY, SVGAGI. Trimming shortened V by 5 bases and J by 6 bases, and 14 bases separated the two germline ends. CDR3 size: 15 residues. The CDR3: CASSRQVLGNSPLHF. Written as DNA, the CDR3 is TGTGCCAGCAGTCGACAGGTCCTGGGTAATTCACCCCTCCACTTT.

This clone was picked up one time. For the CDR3, the DNA is TGCGCCAGCAGCTTGGTAATACGGGGAATGAACACTGAAGCTTTCTTT. The encoded protein is CASSLVIRGMNTEAFF. The J gene is TRBJ1-1, the V gene TRBV5-1; no clear D. The CDR3 is 16 residues long. CDR1 and CDR2 (germline): SGHRS, YFSETQ. Trimming stripped 0 bases from V and 0 bases from J, with 12 bases between.

The chain carries TRBV18 and TRBJ2-3; a possible D gene is TRBD2 (6 bases). Germline assignment: CDR1 KGHSH and CDR2 LQKENI. This CDR3 comprises 18 residues. V was pared by 2 bases and J by 4 bases, with 22 bases between. CDR3 nucleotides: TGTGCCAGCTCACCAACTAGTAATGTGGCGGGGAAACCAGATACGCAGTATTTT. It encodes CASSPTSNVAGKPDTQYF.

The genes are TRBV6-4 and TRBJ2-1; 7 bases map to TRBD2. Germline values: CDR1 MRHNA, CDR2 SNTAGT. The V segment lost 3 bases and the J segment 3 bases; nucleotides outside the gene matches: 5. This CDR3 has 15 amino acids. This CDR3 reads CASSESSGDYNEQFF. The CDR3 DNA reads as TGTGCCAGCAGTGAATCCAGCGGGGACTACAATGAGCAGTTCTTC.

The V call is TRBV6-5, the J call TRBJ2-7; 11 bases fit TRBD1. Losses at the gene ends were 8 bases for V and 0 bases for J; bases not matched to a gene: 6. In germline, CDR1 is MNHEY, CDR2 SVGAGI. The CDR3 is made up of 15 amino acids. The DNA for the CDR3 is TGTGCCAGCGTAAGGACAGGGGGCCCCTCCTACGAGCAGTACTTC. Encoded protein: CASVRTGGPSYEQYF.

This clone was observed a handful of times. This chain uses TRBV2 with TRBJ1-6, with unresolved D. The CDR3 spans 16 residues. The germline V and J ends were trimmed by 4 bases and 5 bases, with 15 bases remaining between them. Germline CDR1 reads SNHLY; CDR2 reads FYNNEI. CDR3 loop: CASSADRIDNNSPLHF. As DNA, the CDR3 is TGTGCCAGCAGTGCTGACCGAATTGACAATAATTCACCCCTCCACTTT.

The V and J genes are TRBV10-3 and TRBJ2-7; 7 positions agree with TRBD1. From germline, CDR1 is ENHRY and CDR2 SYGVKD. This CDR3 is built from 12 residues. The junction had 7 bases not matched to a gene; V was cut back by 8 bases and J by 6 bases. The CDR3 region has the DNA TGTGCCATCGGGGGACAGAACGGCGAGCAGTACTTC. Translating it yields CAIGGQNGEQYF.

There are a few counts of this clone. This chain uses TRBV5-1 with TRBJ2-1; the match to TRBD2 covers 9 bases. The germline CDR1 and CDR2 sequences are SGHRS and YFSETQ. The length of the CDR3 is 17 residues. V was pared by 1 base and J by 0 bases, with 5 bases of the junction left unmatched. CDR3: CASSLWGSGGSYNEQFF. CDR3 coding DNA: TGCGCCAGCAGCTTGTGGGGTAGCGGGGGCTCCTACAATGAGCAGTTCTTC.

The genes are TRBV30 and TRBJ2-7; 10 nucleotides match TRBD1. Germline CDR1 is GTSNPN and CDR2 is SVGIG (reference sequence). This CDR3 spans 14 amino acids. V shed 3 bases, J shed 4 bases, and the junction held 6 bases outside the gene matches. CDR3 bases: TGTGCCTGGAGACAGACAGGGGGCAGATACGAGCAGTACTTC. This encodes CAWRQTGGRYEQYF.

The chain employs TRBV5-6 and TRBJ2-3; D unclear. The length of the CDR3 is 14 residues. Germline V gives CDR1 SGHDT, CDR2 YYEEEE. V lost 0 bases to trimming and J lost 2 bases, with 7 bases between them. DNA for the CDR3: TGTGCCAGCAGCTTGGATAGATTCACAGATACGCAGTATTTT. Translating gives CASSLDRFTDTQYF.

The genes are TRBV5-1 and TRBJ2-1, with TRBD2 matching 7 bases. From germline, CDR1 is SGHRS and CDR2 YFSETQ. This CDR3 spans 18 amino acids. V gave up 4 bases and J gave up 0 bases; unmatched junction bases: 13. The CDR3 loop is CASSLLKVGGSSYNEQFF. CDR3 DNA sequence: TGCGCCAGCAGCCTGTTAAAAGTAGGCGGGAGCTCCTACAATGAGCAGTTCTTC.

A few counts support this clone. This chain connects TRBV6-5 to TRBJ2-3; D possibly corresponds to TRBD2 (6 bases). Germline CDR1 is MNHEY and CDR2 is SVGAGI. V shed 4 bases and J shed 3 bases, with 14 bases lying between them. The CDR3 runs 15 residues. Written as DNA, the CDR3 is TGTGCCAGCAGTTCCCCTCGCGGGGCGACAGATACGCAGTATTTT. This gives the protein CASSSPRGATDTQYF.

J is TRBJ1-5 and V is TRBV19; TRBD1 matches at 9 bases. The V and J ends lost 6 bases and 6 bases, in that order; junction bases with no gene match: 9. This CDR3 region has 15 residues. Germline-derived CDR1 and CDR2 are LNHDA and SQIVND (reference sequence). Here the CDR3 reads CASSGRDRVVQPQHF. CDR3 bases: TGTGCCAGTAGCGGAAGGGACAGGGTAGTTCAGCCCCAGCATTTT.

This clone was observed a handful of times. This rearrangement joins TRBV28 to TRBJ1-4, with D possibly being TRBD1 (5 bases). The CDR3 is 16 amino acids. Trimming took off 3 bases at V and 6 bases at J, with 17 bases between the two ends. In germline, CDR1 is MDHEN, CDR2 SYDVKM. CDR3 sequence reads: CASSFGGLGGDEKLFF. CDR3 DNA: TGTGCCAGCAGTTTCGGGGGGTTGGGCGGGGATGAAAAACTGTTTTTT.

The chain has TRBV25-1 and TRBJ2-2; D gene unclear. The CDR3 totals 13 residues. Deletions cut 8 bases from V and 5 bases from J, with 12 bases between. Per the germline V gene, CDR1 is MGHDK and CDR2 is SYGVNS. The CDR3 DNA reads as TGTGCCAGCGGAGCTGATGGGACCGGGGAGCTGTTTTTT. It is translated as CASGADGTGELFF.

V and J are TRBV28 and TRBJ2-7; the match to TRBD1 covers 7 bases. CDR3 length: 13 residues. From germline, CDR1 is MDHEN and CDR2 SYDVKM. The ends lost 3 bases at V and 7 bases at J; junction bases unmatched: 6. CDR3 sequence: CASSLGTQGEQYF. Written as DNA, the CDR3 is TGTGCCAGCAGTTTGGGGACACAGGGGGAGCAGTACTTC.

In DNA, the CDR3 is TGTGCCAGCAGCCAAGAAGCAGGGGTCAGCGCGAACACCGGGGAGCTGTTTTTT. Its translation: CASSQEAGVSANTGELFF. V and J are TRBV4-2 and TRBJ2-2, with TRBD1 as a possible D gene (6 bases). V was clipped by 0 bases and J by 0 bases, with 14 bases between them. The CDR3 extends over 18 amino acids. CDR1 is LGHNA and CDR2 is YNFKEQ in the germline V gene.

The chain employs TRBV7-6 and TRBJ2-7; the D gene could be TRBD1 or TRBD2 (5 bases each). This CDR3 has 13 amino acids. The germline V and J ends were trimmed by 5 bases and 6 bases, with 14 bases remaining between them. Looked up from germline, CDR1 is SGHVS and CDR2 is FNYEAQ. The CDR3 region is CASSLGVAREQYF. The CDR3 nucleotides are TGTGCCAGCAGCCTAGGGGTAGCGCGCGAGCAGTACTTC.

In its sample, this clone was seen a few times. This chain joins TRBV7-9 and TRBJ2-3, with D perhaps TRBD1 (6 bases). CDR3 size: 14 residues. The V gene's germline CDR1 is SEHNR and CDR2 FQNEAQ (reference sequence). V lost 0 bases, J lost 2 bases, and 6 bases lay in between. The CDR3, as DNA: TGTGCCAGCAGCTTAGCGGGACACACAGATACGCAGTATTTT. Translating it yields CASSLAGHTDTQYF.

This chain's CDR3 is CASSEHPGGIGAKNIQYF. The CDR3 coding sequence is TGTGCCAGCAGTGAACATCCCGGGGGTATCGGGGCCAAAAACATTCAGTACTTC. The chain carries TRBV6-1 and TRBJ2-4; the D gene is possibly TRBD2 (6 bases). The germline V and J ends were trimmed by 2 bases and 1 base, with 18 bases remaining between them. There are 18 residues in the CDR3. In germline, CDR1 is MNHNS, CDR2 SASEGT.

The chain joins TRBV11-1 to TRBJ2-5, with 7 bases lining up with TRBD2. CDR1 is SGHAT and CDR2 is FQDESV in the germline V gene (reference sequence). There are 14 residues in the CDR3. The ends lost 2 bases at V and 3 bases at J; junction bases unmatched: 3. The DNA for the CDR3 is TGTGCCAGCAGCTTATTGCGGGAGAAAGAGACCCAGTACTTC. It specifies CASSLLREKETQYF.

This clone was picked up one time. The CDR3 DNA is TGTGCCAGCAGCTGGGGGACAGCGAACACCGGGGAGCTGTTTTTT. As protein: CASSWGTANTGELFF. The rearrangement uses TRBV5-4 and TRBJ2-2, with 7 bases aligning to TRBD1. CDR1 is SGHNT and CDR2 is YYREEE in the germline V gene (reference sequence). Losses at the gene ends were 3 bases for V and 0 bases for J; bases not matched to a gene: 2. The CDR3 totals 15 residues.

This chain links TRBV11-3 with TRBJ2-3, with 13 bases that match TRBD2. This CDR3 spans 18 amino acids. In germline, CDR1 is SGHNT, CDR2 YENEEA. With V trimmed by 4 bases and J by 3 bases, 10 bases remained unmatched. The CDR3 DNA is TGTGCCAGCAGCTCGGGACTAGCGGGGAACTCAGGGACAGATACGCAGTATTTT. Protein sequence: CASSSGLAGNSGTDTQYF. Combining the CDR3 with reference TRBV11-3 and TRBJ2-3 gives the whole variable domain EAGVVQSPRYKIIEKKQPVAFWCNPISGHNTLYWYLQNLGQGPELLIRYENEEAVDDSQLPKDRFSAERLKGVDSTLKIQPAELGDSAVYLCASSSGLAGNSGTDTQYFGPGTRLTVL.

The rearrangement uses TRBV6-5 and TRBJ2-7; TRBD2 is a possible D gene (6 bases). Germline loops: CDR1 MNHEY, CDR2 SVGAGI. CDR3 size: 15 residues. With 0 bases removed from V and 0 bases from J, the gap between germline ends came to 9 bases. The CDR3 spells CASSYSAGSSYEQYF. CDR3 DNA sequence: TGTGCCAGCAGTTACTCGGCCGGGAGCTCCTACGAGCAGTACTTC.

CDR3 DNA: TGCGCCAGCAGCTTCGGACCCACAGGGGAACAGCCCCAGCATTTT. It specifies CASSFGPTGEQPQHF. This chain links TRBV5-1 with TRBJ1-5; 7 bases line up with TRBD1. The ends lost 2 bases at V and 7 bases at J; junction bases unmatched: 9. Germline V gives CDR1 SGHRS, CDR2 YFSETQ. The CDR3 contains 15 residues.

The V call is TRBV7-9, the J call TRBJ2-1, with 11 positions matching TRBD2. The CDR3 is 14 residues long. V lost 4 bases to trimming and J lost 7 bases; unmatched junction nucleotides: 3. From germline, CDR1 is SEHNR and CDR2 FQNEAQ (reference sequence). CDR3 in amino acids: CASSWTSGWNEQFF. Written as DNA, the CDR3 is TGTGCCAGCAGCTGGACTAGCGGGTGGAATGAGCAGTTCTTC.

The CDR3 DNA sequence: TGTGCCAGCAGCGATGACAGTCAGACAGATACGCAGTATTTT. Its protein product is CASSDDSQTDTQYF. V and J are TRBV5-4 and TRBJ2-3, with D perhaps TRBD1 (5 bases). Germline V CDR1 and CDR2: SGHNT, YYREEE (reference sequence). With 4 bases removed from V and 3 bases from J, the gap between germline ends came to 12 bases. The length of the CDR3 is 14 residues. The full variable domain, completed using reference TRBV5-4 and TRBJ2-3, is ETGVTQSPTHLIKTRGQQVTLRCSSQSGHNTVSWYQQALGQGPQFIFQYYREEENGRGNFPPRFSGLQFPNYSSELNVNALELDDSALYLCASSDDSQTDTQYFGPGTRLTVL.

The chain combines TRBV5-6 with TRBJ1-4; maybe TRBD1 (5 bases). This CDR3 has 14 amino acids. The V gene lost 7 bases and the J gene lost 7 bases, with 17 bases spanning the gap. Germline CDR1 is SGHDT and CDR2 is YYEEEE. The CDR3 DNA follows: TGTGCCAGCCGGGGGGAGGGGAGGAGTGAAAAACTGTTTTTT. It yields the protein CASRGEGRSEKLFF.

The V call is TRBV6-4, the J call TRBJ1-2, with TRBD1 identical over 7 bases. Germline CDR1 is MRHNA and CDR2 is SNTAGT. Trimming took 2 bases from V and 7 from J; bases not matched to a gene: 10. CDR3 length: 15 amino acids. CDR3 protein: CASSDNSGQAAGYTF. CDR3 DNA sequence: TGTGCCAGCAGTGACAACTCAGGACAGGCTGCTGGCTACACCTTC.

The chain uses TRBV5-4 and TRBJ2-7; 8 bases map to TRBD1. The length of the CDR3 is 14 residues. Trimming removed 3 bases from V and 3 bases from J; junction bases left unmatched: 5. Germline values: CDR1 SGHNT, CDR2 YYREEE (reference sequence). CDR3 coding DNA: TGTGCCAGCAGCTCAACAGGGGGGAACTACGAGCAGTACTTC. Translation: CASSSTGGNYEQYF.

This clone was seen only a few times. This sequence joins TRBV2 and TRBJ1-1, with TRBD1 matching 7 bases. The CDR3 sequence is 13 residues long. V gave up 4 bases and J gave up 5 bases; unmatched junction bases: 4. The germline gives CDR1 SNHLY, CDR2 FYNNEI. The CDR3 loop is CASSVAGGTEAFF. DNA for the CDR3: TGTGCCAGCAGTGTGGCAGGGGGGACTGAAGCTTTCTTT.